Each of the 7 T cell receptor beta chains below was sequenced from the same sample in a study of T cell responses to AZD1222 COVID-19 vaccine. Profiling relied on immunoSEQ multiplex PCR, and the TCRdb table lists in-frame clones only, not all of them. The sample contains some 180,000 clones, about 90% of which appear only once. Sequenced material: peripheral blood, taken 28 days after the second AZD1222 dose. These receptors all come from an adult who received the AZD1222 COVID-19 vaccine.

The CDR3 protein is CASSQGDWAEDEQYF. CDR3 coding DNA: TGCGCCAGCAGCCAAGGGGACTGGGCCGAGGACGAGCAGTACTTC. The chain is built from TRBV4-1 and TRBJ2-7; weak D call: TRBD2 (6 bases). The CDR3 runs 15 residues. Trimming shortened V by 1 base and J by 5 bases, and 15 bases separated the two germline ends. CDR1 MGHRA and CDR2 YSYEKL come from the germline V gene.

This clone was picked up one time. The V call is TRBV28, the J call TRBJ1-5; a weak D match, TRBD1 (6 bases). Germline values: CDR1 MDHEN, CDR2 SYDVKM. Trimming removed 2 bases from V and 2 bases from J, with 13 bases in between. This CDR3 contains 16 residues. Here the CDR3 DNA reads TGTGCCAGCAGTTTAGGGGGCCAGTCCGGCAATCAGCCCCAGCATTTT. Its translation is CASSLGGQSGNQPQHF.

This clone has just one count. The V and J genes are TRBV5-1 and TRBJ2-7, with 11 bases lining up with TRBD2. J lost 7 bases, V lost 4 bases, and 7 bases had no gene match. The CDR3 contains 14 residues. Germline CDR1 and CDR2: SGHRS and YFSETQ. CDR3 in DNA: TGCGCCAGCAGCACCGGGACTAGCGGTATGGAGCAGTACTTC. This encodes CASSTGTSGMEQYF.

This rearrangement joins TRBV27 to TRBJ1-5; 7 bases map to TRBD1. The CDR3 length is 14 residues. Germline V gene lookup returns CDR1 MNHEY and CDR2 SMNVEV (reference sequence). Unmatched junction bases numbered 1, after V lost 3 bases and J lost 2 bases. The CDR3 region is CASSFRGGNQPQHF. CDR3 nucleotide sequence: TGTGCCAGCAGTTTCAGGGGGGGCAATCAGCCCCAGCATTTT.

The V gene is TRBV3-1 (or the pseudogene TRBV3-2), the J gene TRBJ2-5, with TRBD1 identical over 7 bases. The CDR3 is 16 residues long. Germline values: CDR1 LGHDT, CDR2 YNNKEL (reference sequence). The J segment lost 5 bases and the V segment lost 0 bases, leaving 9 bases of the junction unmatched. CDR3 region: CASSQDTQGRMETQYF. Written as DNA, the CDR3 is TGTGCCAGCAGCCAAGATACACAGGGGCGGATGGAGACCCAGTACTTC.

This clone has a single count. At one boundary the junction diverges from the germline segment, which might be a read error. This rearrangement joins TRBV18 to TRBJ1-5; TRBD1 might be the D (5 bases). The V gene's germline CDR1 is KGHSH and CDR2 LQKENI. The CDR3 has 15 amino acids. CDR3 sequence (DNA): TGTGCCAGCTCTCCACAGGACGATAGCAATCAGCCCCAGCATTTT. It codes for CASSPQDDSNQPQHF.

CDR3 loop: CAISGGNTIYF. The CDR3 region has the DNA TGTGCCATCTCAGGAGGAAACACCATATATTTT. This sequence joins TRBV10-3 and TRBJ1-3; no clear D gene. From germline, CDR1 is ENHRY and CDR2 SYGVKD. The CDR3 is 11 residues long. V lost 8 bases, J lost 4 bases, and 6 bases lay in between.